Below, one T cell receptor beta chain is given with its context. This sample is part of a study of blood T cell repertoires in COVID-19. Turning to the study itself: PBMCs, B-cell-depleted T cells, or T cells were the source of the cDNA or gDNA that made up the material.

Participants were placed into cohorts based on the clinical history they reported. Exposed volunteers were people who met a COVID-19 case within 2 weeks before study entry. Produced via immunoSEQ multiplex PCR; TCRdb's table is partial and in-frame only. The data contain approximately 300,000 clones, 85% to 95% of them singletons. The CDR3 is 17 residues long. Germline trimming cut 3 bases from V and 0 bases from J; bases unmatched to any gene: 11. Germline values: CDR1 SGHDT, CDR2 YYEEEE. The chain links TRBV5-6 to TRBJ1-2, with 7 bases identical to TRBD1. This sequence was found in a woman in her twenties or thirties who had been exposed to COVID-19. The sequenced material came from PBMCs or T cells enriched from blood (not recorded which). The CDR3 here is CASSWEDRTGANYGYTF. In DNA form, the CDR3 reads TGTGCCAGCAGCTGGGAAGACAGGACAGGAGCTAACTATGGCTACACCTTC.